The 9 T cell receptor beta chains listed next were all sequenced from one sample in a study of metastatic and nonmetastatic thyroid tumors. All patients reached thyroid surgery having received no treatment beforehand. TCRdb re-called the PCR reads via MiXCR. Of approximately 32,000 clones listed, 33% are singletons. Sequencing was done on a sample of tumor tissue. Receptor source: a female donor with papillary thyroid cancer or a benign thyroid nodule (not recorded which). Some clones in this sample may be carry-over from other donors' samples.

This clone appeared a few times. The V and J genes are TRBV12-3 or TRBV12-4 and TRBJ2-6, with TRBD1 matching 7 bases. The CDR3 covers 18 residues. V lost 3 bases, J lost 1 base, and 9 bases stayed unmatched. CDR3 in DNA: TGTGCCAGCAGTTTTGGCCAGGGGGTAGGATCTGGGGCCAACGTCCTGACTTTC. Amino acid sequence: CASSFGQGVGSGANVLTF.

V usage is TRBV2 and J usage is TRBJ2-1; a weak D match, TRBD1 (5 bases). The V end lost 6 bases, the J end lost 5 bases, and 11 bases lay between the germline ends. CDR3 size: 13 residues. CDR1 SNHLY and CDR2 FYNNEI come from the germline V gene. The DNA for the CDR3 is TGTGCCAGCAGAGCGACAGTACACAATGAGCAGTTCTTC. This translates into CASRATVHNEQFF.

The table lists this clone with many counts. The chain has TRBV28 and TRBJ2-1; D possibly corresponds to TRBD1 (5 bases). Looked up from germline, CDR1 is MDHEN and CDR2 is SYDVKM. This CDR3 region has 15 residues. Trimming removed 3 bases from V and 7 bases from J, with 16 bases in between. The CDR3 loop is CASSLGRIASNEQFF. CDR3 nucleotides: TGTGCCAGCAGTTTGGGGCGGATCGCGAGTAATGAGCAGTTCTTC.

In its sample, this clone was seen a few times. The gene calls are TRBV11-3 and TRBJ2-3; possibly TRBD2 for D (6 bases). Trimming removed 0 bases from V and 7 bases from J, with 11 bases in between. CDR1 and CDR2 from the germline V gene are SGHNT and YENEEA. The CDR3 sequence is 14 residues long. The CDR3 sequence is CASSLDTLANTQYF. The CDR3 coding sequence is TGTGCCAGCAGCTTAGATACACTAGCTAATACGCAGTATTTT.

The chain has TRBV18 and TRBJ2-7; D gene ambiguous. The germline V gene has CDR1 KGHSH and CDR2 LQKENI. This CDR3 has 13 residues. Trimming pared 2 bases from V and 7 bases from J, leaving 12 bases between. The chain's CDR3 is CASSPAVSEEQYF. For the CDR3, the DNA is TGTGCCAGCTCACCAGCAGTCTCGGAAGAGCAGTACTTC.

The chain joins TRBV6-1 to TRBJ1-3; the D gene is possibly TRBD1 (5 bases). The CDR3 has 15 residues. V shed 5 bases and J shed 0 bases, with 11 bases lying between them. CDR1 is MNHNS, CDR2 SASEGT, per germline. The CDR3 region has the DNA TGTGCCAGCAGTCCCTTTGACAGCTCTGGAAACACCATATATTTT. It is translated as CASSPFDSSGNTIYF.

This clone was seen only a few times. The rearrangement joins TRBV6-1 to TRBJ2-3, with D possibly called TRBD1 or TRBD2 (5 bases each). CDR3 size: 15 residues. Trimming shortened V by 7 bases and J by 0 bases, and 14 bases separated the two germline ends. The germline V gene has CDR1 MNHNS and CDR2 SASEGT. This chain's CDR3 is CASTQRDGSTDTQYF. CDR3 coding DNA: TGTGCCAGCACTCAAAGGGACGGGAGCACAGATACGCAGTATTTT.

V and J are TRBV27 and TRBJ2-7; 9 bases agree with TRBD2. Trimming at V came to 5 bases and at J to 2 bases, leaving 7 bases not matched to a gene. The germline CDR1 and CDR2 sequences are MNHEY and SMNVEV (reference sequence). The CDR3 spans 15 residues. CDR3 protein: CASSRSAGGTYEQYF. Written as DNA, the CDR3 is TGTGCCAGCAGTCGATCAGCGGGAGGAACCTACGAGCAGTACTTC.

This clone was observed a few times. This sequence joins TRBV11-2 and TRBJ2-3; TRBD2 is a possible D gene (7 bases). CDR3 length: 14 residues. Germline V CDR1 and CDR2: SGHAT, FQNNGV. With 4 bases removed from V and 8 bases from J, the gap between germline ends came to 16 bases. The CDR3 DNA is TGTGCCAGCAGCTCCCGGGGGGCCTGGTTTACGCAGTATTTT. This translates into CASSSRGAWFTQYF.